A selection of T cell receptor beta chains follows, all from one sample in a study of blood T cell repertoires in COVID-19. Sequenced by immunoSEQ multiplex PCR; TCRdb stores in-frame clones only, minus some. In the table there are roughly 330,000 clones, approximately 88% of which are singletons. Sequenced material: PBMCs or T cells enriched from blood (not recorded which). These receptor sequences come from a man younger than 40 who had recovered from COVID-19. Each CDR3 is given with its conserved first and last residue. D genes are given only for firm matches. Clone sizes are given selectively: once, few, many, or a class where the clone is expanded.

v_call	d_call	j_call	clone_size	cdr3_aa	cdr3_nt
TRBV10-2	-	TRBJ1-4	-	CATYKSGDEKLFF	TGCGCCACCTACAAATCAGGGGATGAAAAACTGTTTTTT
TRBV5-1	-	TRBJ1-3	-	CASGLGSGSGNTIYF	TGCGCCAGCGGTCTTGGCAGTGGCTCTGGAAACACCATATATTTT
TRBV2	-	TRBJ2-5	-	CASNKALALETQYF	TGTGCCAGCAATAAAGCCCTAGCCCTGGAGACCCAGTACTTC
TRBV18	-	TRBJ2-6	-	CASSPREVLPYSGANVLTF	TGTGCCAGCTCACCACGAGAGGTCCTCCCTTACTCTGGGGCCAACGTCCTGACTTTC
TRBV12-3/TRBV12-4	-	TRBJ1-5	-	CASSLAGTYPQHF	TGTGCCAGCAGTTTAGCCGGGACATACCCTCAGCATTTT
TRBV6-6	-	TRBJ2-1	-	CASSYDHGVQFF	TGTGCCAGCAGTTACGACCACGGGGTGCAGTTCTTC
TRBV18	TRBD1	TRBJ2-7	-	CASSPRQGAGEQYF	TGTGCCAGCTCACCGCGACAGGGGGCCGGGGAGCAGTACTTC
TRBV5-6	TRBD1	TRBJ1-4	-	CASSFGTGGKGAEKLFF	TGTGCCAGCAGCTTCGGGACAGGGGGCAAGGGGGCGGAAAAACTGTTTTTT
TRBV5-1	-	TRBJ2-1	few	CASSLLKGGSYNEQFF	TGCGCCAGCAGCTTGTTAAAGGGGGGGTCCTACAATGAGCAGTTCTTC
TRBV3-1/TRBV3-2	-	TRBJ2-5	-	CASRHSLGEGETQYF	TGTGCCAGCAGGCACAGCCTGGGAGAGGGAGAGACCCAGTACTTC
TRBV7-9	-	TRBJ2-7	-	CASSPDSPYEQYF	TGTGCCAGCAGCCCGGACAGTCCCTACGAGCAGTACTTC
TRBV9	-	TRBJ2-5	-	CASSVGRGLGQETQYF	TGTGCCAGCAGCGTAGGCAGGGGCTTGGGGCAAGAGACCCAGTACTTC
TRBV28	-	TRBJ1-5	-	CASSPVGRGEYSNQPQHF	TGTGCCAGCAGCCCGGTCGGGAGGGGCGAATATAGCAATCAGCCCCAGCATTTT
TRBV6-4	-	TRBJ1-2	-	CASSPEQGYGGYTF	TGTGCCAGCAGTCCAGAACAGGGTTACGGTGGCTACACCTTC
TRBV5-5	-	TRBJ2-6	-	CASSLVPGHPGPSGANVLTF	TGTGCCAGCAGCTTGGTCCCGGGACACCCTGGACCCTCTGGGGCCAACGTCCTGACTTTC
TRBV6-5	-	TRBJ1-3	-	CASSPDRVGNTIYF	TGTGCCAGCAGCCCGGACAGAGTTGGAAACACCATATATTTT
TRBV19	TRBD1	TRBJ1-1	-	CASRTRGLNTEAFF	TGTGCCAGTAGAACCAGGGGGTTGAACACTGAAGCTTTCTTT
TRBV9	-	TRBJ1-3	-	CASSPVVQSGNTIYF	TGTGCCAGCAGCCCCGTTGTACAATCTGGAAACACCATATATTTT
TRBV5-1	-	TRBJ2-7	-	CASSLVQGLTYEQYF	TGCGCCAGCAGCTTGGTCCAGGGGCTAACCTACGAGCAGTACTTC
TRBV6-5	-	TRBJ1-2	-	CASSYGSGTPMF	TGTGCCAGCAGTTACGGTTCCGGGACACCCATGTTC
TRBV3-1/TRBV3-2	TRBD2	TRBJ2-5	-	CASSQASGAQETQYF	TGTGCCAGCAGCCAAGCTAGCGGGGCCCAAGAGACCCAGTACTTC
TRBV28	TRBD1	TRBJ1-5	once	CASRPLGFGTDQPQHF	TGTGCCAGCAGGCCCCTAGGATTCGGGACAGATCAGCCCCAGCATTTT
TRBV4-2	-	TRBJ1-1	-	CASSPSLYTEAFF	TGTGCCAGCAGCCCTTCCTTATACACTGAAGCTTTCTTT
TRBV11-2	TRBD1	TRBJ1-6	once	CASSLVRGRSPLHF	TGTGCCAGCAGCTTAGTCAGGGGGCGATCACCCCTCCACTTT
TRBV5-6	TRBD2	TRBJ2-3	-	CASRPRLRGDSDTQYF	TGTGCCAGCAGGCCGCGGCTACGGGGGGACTCAGATACGCAGTATTTT
TRBV7-2	-	TRBJ2-7	few	CASSQQGGSYEQYF	TGTGCCAGCAGCCAACAGGGGGGGAGCTACGAGCAGTACTTC